Sequencing of this T cell receptor (beta chain) was carried out in a study of PD-L1 blockade in urothelial cancer. About the research overall: It was at 3 weeks (second dose) and 6 weeks after treatment start that blood was analyzed.

Time point described: pretreatment peripheral blood. The table came from immunoSEQ multiplex PCR; TCRdb's copy has only in-frame clones and leaves some out. This table has some 66,000 clones, approximately 83% appearing once. The source material was PBMCs, sampled around atezolizumab (anti-PD-L1) treatment. This TCR was sampled from a man aged 55 to 70 with urothelial cancer.

CDR3 bases: TGTGCCAGCTCACCTAGACAGGTGGATTCGCACGAGCAGTACTTC. It codes for CASSPRQVDSHEQYF. This chain links TRBV18 with TRBJ2-7; D might be TRBD1 (6 bases). Per the germline V gene, CDR1 is KGHSH and CDR2 is LQKENI. Trimming pared 3 bases from V and 5 bases from J, leaving 17 bases between. The CDR3 loop spans 15 amino acids.